This TCR beta chain was recovered during a study of cytomegalovirus exposure and HLA in healthy donors. Study background: There were nearly 120 million unique TCR beta sequences, drawn from 150 million to 200 million T cells, in an earlier analysis. Overall study results and limits: Later analysis found that TCR beta chains associated with HLA were more clonally expanded than other, equally common chains. A list of more than 150 TCR beta chains associated with cytomegalovirus was given. Accurate predictions that matched the HLA-A and HLA-B alleles of most subjects were reportedly made from TCR beta sequences.

CDR1 is MNHEY, CDR2 SMNVEV, per germline (reference sequence). CDR3 size: 16 residues. V was trimmed by 0 bases and J by 3 bases, leaving 15 bases between them. This clone has just one count. What it binds is unknown. The PCR employed 60 Vbeta primers together with 13 Jbeta primers. Some clones are missing from TCRdb's copy, which holds only in-frame ones; the method was immunoSEQ multiplex PCR. The sample shows some 80,000 clones, around 81% of them seen only once. The origin of this receptor is a man aged 35 to 55 in good health and CMV-seronegative. The rearrangement links TRBV27 to TRBJ2-7; maybe TRBD2 (6 bases). Sample: PBMCs. The CDR3 spells CASSLSRPTRNYEQYF. The CDR3 coding sequence is TGTGCCAGCAGTTTATCGAGACCGACTAGAAACTACGAGCAGTACTTC.